Following are 25 T cell receptor beta chains from one sample sequenced in a study of blood T cell repertoires in COVID-19. Profiling relied on immunoSEQ multiplex PCR, and the TCRdb table lists in-frame clones only, not all of them. Among about 260,000 clones listed, about four fifths were seen once. Sequenced input: peripheral blood. These receptors originate from a woman aged 45-59 years who had recovered from COVID-19.

The rearrangement links TRBV18 to TRBJ2-7, with 7 bases fitting TRBD1. The CDR3 contains 15 residues. CDR1 is KGHSH and CDR2 is LQKENI in the germline V gene. Unmatched junction bases numbered 10, after V lost 5 bases and J lost 3 bases. The CDR3 loop reads CASSSPGQPHYEQYF. The CDR3, as DNA: TGTGCCAGCTCAAGCCCGGGACAGCCTCACTACGAGCAGTACTTC. The complete variable domain, with remaining parts taken from reference TRBV18 and TRBJ2-7, reads NAGVMQNPRHLVRRRGQEARLRCSPMKGHSHVYWYRQLPEEGLKFMVYLQKENIIDESGMPKERFSAEFPKEGPSILRIQQVVRGDSAAYFCASSSPGQPHYEQYFGPGTRLTVT.

The CDR3 spells CATSDSPGQGDYGYTF. The CDR3 DNA follows: TGTGCCACCAGTGATTCCCCTGGACAGGGCGACTATGGCTACACCTTC. The J gene is TRBJ1-2, the V gene TRBV24-1; 8 bases are a match to TRBD1. The CDR3 is 16 residues long. Losses at the gene ends were 2 bases for V and 3 bases for J; bases not matched to a gene: 7. The germline gives CDR1 KGHDR, CDR2 SFDVKD.

The V gene is TRBV10-3, the J gene TRBJ1-2; D unclear. The CDR3 contains 17 residues. Per germline, CDR1 ENHRY and CDR2 SYGVKD. Trimming removed 2 bases at V and 0 bases at J, with 16 bases between. CDR3 sequence reads: CAISEVRGGQANYGYTF. DNA for the CDR3: TGTGCCATCAGTGAGGTACGGGGAGGGCAGGCTAACTATGGCTACACCTTC.

The CDR3 DNA follows: TGTGCCAGCAGGCTCGACAGGGGGAGGAACACTGAAGCTTTCTTT. The encoded protein is CASRLDRGRNTEAFF. V gene TRBV28 combines with J gene TRBJ1-1, with 9 bases fitting TRBD1. This CDR3 is 15 amino acids long. The germline V gene has CDR1 MDHEN and CDR2 SYDVKM. V lost 6 bases, J lost 1 base, and 6 bases stayed unmatched.

The J gene is TRBJ2-2, the V gene TRBV14; 7 bases are shared with TRBD1. The V and J ends lost 0 bases and 6 bases, in that order; junction bases with no gene match: 7. Germline assignment: CDR1 SGHDN and CDR2 FVKESK. CDR3 length: 16 amino acids. The CDR3 here is CASSQEGTGAAGELFF. The CDR3 DNA reads TGTGCCAGCAGCCAAGAAGGAACAGGGGCGGCCGGGGAGCTGTTTTTT.

This sequence joins TRBV27 and TRBJ1-1; D is unresolved. In germline, CDR1 is MNHEY, CDR2 SMNVEV (reference sequence). V was pared by 4 bases and J by 0 bases, with 9 bases between. This CDR3 has 14 amino acids. This CDR3 is CASSSSEVNTEAFF. In nucleotides, the CDR3 is TGTGCCAGCAGTTCGAGTGAAGTGAACACTGAAGCTTTCTTT.

The CDR3 is CASSKPPGQGAQKAGELFF. The CDR3 DNA reads TGTGCCAGCAGCAAACCTCCGGGACAGGGGGCGCAGAAGGCCGGGGAGCTGTTTTTT. The chain couples TRBV21-1 to TRBJ2-2; the table's D call TRBD1 went unverified against the DNA. TRBV21-1 is given as a pseudogene. This CDR3 is built from 19 residues.

The chain recombines TRBV30 with TRBJ2-7; D may be TRBD2 (5 bases). The CDR3 length is 14 residues. The V gene lost 2 bases and the J gene lost 0 bases, with 11 bases spanning the gap. Germline lookup yields CDR1 GTSNPN and CDR2 SVGIG (reference sequence). The CDR3: CAWSLDLNSYEQYF. DNA of the CDR3: TGTGCCTGGAGTCTGGACTTAAACTCCTACGAGCAGTACTTC.

The V and J genes are TRBV29-1 and TRBJ2-2; D is perhaps TRBD1 (5 bases). The CDR3 is 14 residues long. V lost 7 bases and J 0 bases, leaving 12 bases between the germline ends. Germline V gives CDR1 SQVTM, CDR2 ANQGSEA. DNA of the CDR3: TGCAGCGCCTACAGGACCGCGAACACCGGGGAGCTGTTTTTT. Translating gives CSAYRTANTGELFF.

The gene calls are TRBV4-1 and TRBJ2-2; tentatively, D is TRBD2 (7 bases). There are 16 residues in the CDR3. CDR1 is MGHRA and CDR2 is YSYEKL in the germline V gene. Trimming removed 2 bases from V and 7 bases from J, with 17 bases in between. CDR3 region: CASSQLRGAGYGELFF. CDR3 sequence (DNA): TGCGCCAGCAGCCAACTACGGGGGGCCGGATACGGGGAGCTGTTTTTT.

The chain joins TRBV7-2 to TRBJ2-7, with 8 nucleotides matching TRBD2. Germline loops: CDR1 SGHTA, CDR2 FQGNSA. The V and J ends lost 4 bases and 4 bases, in that order; junction bases with no gene match: 9. This CDR3 region has 15 residues. In nucleotides, the CDR3 is TGTGCCAGCAGCTCCTCACCGGGACTAGTATACGAGCAGTACTTC. Translated: CASSSSPGLVYEQYF.

The chain uses TRBV4-3 and TRBJ1-4; D not certain. The CDR3 runs 16 residues. Germline assignment: CDR1 LGHNA and CDR2 YSLEER. The ends were cut back, 3 bases at V and 1 base at J, with 12 bases in the middle. CDR3 amino acids: CASSQAGWGTNEKLFF. For the CDR3, the DNA is TGCGCCAGCAGCCAGGCGGGGTGGGGAACTAATGAAAAACTGTTTTTT.

V usage is TRBV9 and J usage is TRBJ2-1; 15 nucleotides align to TRBD2. CDR3 length: 15 residues. CDR1 and CDR2 from the germline V gene are SGDLS and YYNGEE. Trimming at V came to 4 bases and at J to 10 bases, leaving 6 bases not matched to a gene. In DNA, the CDR3 is TGTGCCAGCAGCATTGGGACTAGCGGGAGGCGGGAGCAGTTCTTC. Encoded protein: CASSIGTSGRREQFF.

The table lists this clone with a count of one. The chain combines TRBV25-1 with TRBJ2-1; 8 bases are shared with TRBD2. Losses at the gene ends were 8 bases for V and 0 bases for J; bases not matched to a gene: 9. Germline values: CDR1 MGHDK, CDR2 SYGVNS. This CDR3 is 16 amino acids long. The chain's CDR3 is CASDLGGGFSYNEQFF. The CDR3 nucleotides are TGTGCCAGCGATCTAGGCGGGGGGTTCTCCTACAATGAGCAGTTCTTC.

The chain carries TRBV9 and TRBJ1-1, with D unresolved. The V and J ends lost 4 bases and 0 bases respectively, with 13 bases between them. CDR1 is SGDLS and CDR2 is YYNGEE in the germline V gene. This CDR3 has 15 residues. CDR3 DNA sequence: TGTGCCAGCAGCCCATTGAGGGCTTTGAACACTGAAGCTTTCTTT. This sequence encodes CASSPLRALNTEAFF.

The CDR3 region has the DNA TGTGCCAGCAGTCCCCGGACTAGCGGGTTTAATACGCAGTATTTT. As protein: CASSPRTSGFNTQYF. This chain links TRBV28 with TRBJ2-3, with 11 nucleotides matching TRBD2. CDR1 MDHEN and CDR2 SYDVKM come from the germline V gene. J lost 7 bases, V lost 5 bases, and 8 bases had no gene match. The CDR3 covers 15 residues.

This clone occurred a few times. The chain uses TRBV28 and TRBJ1-2, with 7 bases lining up with TRBD1. Germline loops: CDR1 MDHEN, CDR2 SYDVKM. This CDR3 has 12 residues. The trim removed 4 bases at V and 8 bases at J, leaving 4 bases unmatched. CDR3: CASSSRGRGYTF. DNA for the CDR3: TGTGCCAGCAGTTCTAGGGGGCGCGGCTACACCTTC.

As for this clone: The same CDR3 can be traced to other DNA sequences in this sample. The chain carries TRBV7-2 and TRBJ1-1; D unclear. V lost 2 bases and J 0 bases, leaving 7 bases between the germline ends. Germline CDR1 and CDR2: SGHTA and FQGNSA. This CDR3 contains 14 residues. The DNA for the CDR3 is TGTGCCAGCAGCTTATCGTTGTTGAACACTGAAGCTTTCTTT. Residues: CASSLSLLNTEAFF.

The rearrangement uses TRBV13 and TRBJ1-1, with D perhaps matching TRBD1 (6 bases). Germline-derived CDR1 and CDR2 are PRHDT and FYEKMQ (reference sequence). The V end lost 5 bases, the J end lost 0 bases, and 10 bases lay between the germline ends. The CDR3 spans 14 residues. CDR3 region: CASSAGQMNTEAFF. Written as DNA, the CDR3 is TGTGCCAGCAGCGCAGGACAGATGAACACTGAAGCTTTCTTT. Complete variable domain (other parts from reference TRBV13 and TRBJ1-1): AAGVIQSPRHLIKEKRETATLKCYPIPRHDTVYWYQQGPGQDPQFLISFYEKMQSDKGSIPDRFSAQQFSDYHSELNMSSLELGDSALYFCASSAGQMNTEAFFGQGTRLTVV.

The chain is built from TRBV28 and TRBJ1-6; D is unclear. The CDR3 is made up of 15 amino acids. CDR1 is MDHEN and CDR2 is SYDVKM in the germline V gene. The V end was cut by 5 bases, the J end by 5 bases, with 13 bases between. The CDR3 sequence: CASSSEYFDNSPLHF. The CDR3 DNA follows: TGTGCCAGCAGTAGCGAATACTTCGATAATTCACCCCTCCACTTT.

This chain uses TRBV18 with TRBJ1-2; D perhaps matches TRBD1 (6 bases). This CDR3 region has 14 residues. Trimming removed 3 bases at V and 4 bases at J, with 12 bases between. The germline gives CDR1 KGHSH, CDR2 LQKENI. In DNA form, the CDR3 reads TGTGCCAGCTCACCCGCCAGGGGTATCTATGGCTACACCTTC. Its protein is CASSPARGIYGYTF.

V gene TRBV7-2 combines with J gene TRBJ1-5, with 8 bases matching TRBD1. CDR1 and CDR2 from the germline V gene are SGHTA and FQGNSA. This CDR3 is 13 amino acids long. Germline trimming cut 1 base from V and 7 bases from J; bases unmatched to any gene: 0. CDR3 sequence (DNA): TGTGCCAGCAGCTTAGGGGACAGGCAGCCCCAGCATTTT. This codes for CASSLGDRQPQHF.

The genes are TRBV3-1 (or the pseudogene TRBV3-2) and TRBJ1-5, with 11 bases identical to TRBD1. From germline, CDR1 is LGHDT and CDR2 YNNKEL (reference sequence). CDR3 length: 17 amino acids. V lost 3 bases to trimming and J lost 6 bases; unmatched junction nucleotides: 10. The CDR3 DNA sequence: TGTGCCAGCAGCCATATTGGACAGGGGGCGCAGAGTCAGCCCCAGCATTTT. Protein product: CASSHIGQGAQSQPQHF.

This clone was picked up many times. J is TRBJ1-4 and V is TRBV9; 7 bases match TRBD1. This CDR3 has 15 residues. Germline CDR1 is SGDLS and CDR2 is YYNGEE. V shed 3 bases, J shed 6 bases, and the junction held 8 bases outside the gene matches. The CDR3 here is CASSATGLPYEKLFF. CDR3 coding DNA: TGTGCCAGCAGCGCGACAGGGTTACCCTATGAAAAACTGTTTTTT.

The chain combines TRBV5-1 with TRBJ2-3; 7 positions match TRBD2. The CDR3 runs 15 residues. V gave up 3 bases and J gave up 0 bases; unmatched junction bases: 4. In germline, CDR1 is SGHRS, CDR2 YFSETQ. CDR3 residues: CASSSSGSSTDTQYF. The CDR3 DNA reads as TGCGCCAGCAGCTCTAGCGGATCCAGCACAGATACGCAGTATTTT.